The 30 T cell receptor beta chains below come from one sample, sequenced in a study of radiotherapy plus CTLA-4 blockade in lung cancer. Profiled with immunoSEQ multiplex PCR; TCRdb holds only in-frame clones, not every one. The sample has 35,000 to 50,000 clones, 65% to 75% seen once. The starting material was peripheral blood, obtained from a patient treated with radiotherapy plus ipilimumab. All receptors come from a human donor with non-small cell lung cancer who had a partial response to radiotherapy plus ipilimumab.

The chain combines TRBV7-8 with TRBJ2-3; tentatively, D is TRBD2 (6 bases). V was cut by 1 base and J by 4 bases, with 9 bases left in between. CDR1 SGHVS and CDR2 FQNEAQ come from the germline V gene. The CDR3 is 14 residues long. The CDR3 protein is CASSLGGGADTQYF. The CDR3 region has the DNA TGTGCCAGCAGCTTAGGGGGCGGGGCAGATACGCAGTATTTT.

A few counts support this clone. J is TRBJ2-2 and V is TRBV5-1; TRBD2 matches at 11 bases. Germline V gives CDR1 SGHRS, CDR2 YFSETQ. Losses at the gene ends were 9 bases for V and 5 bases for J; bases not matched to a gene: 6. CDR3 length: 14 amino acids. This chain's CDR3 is CATQSSGRTGELFF. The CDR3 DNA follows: TGCGCCACCCAGTCTAGCGGGAGGACCGGGGAGCTGTTTTTT.

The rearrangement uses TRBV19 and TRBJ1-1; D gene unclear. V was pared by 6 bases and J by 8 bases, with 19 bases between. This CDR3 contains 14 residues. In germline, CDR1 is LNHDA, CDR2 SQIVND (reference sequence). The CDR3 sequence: CASRLQSHDAEAFF. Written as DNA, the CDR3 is TGTGCCAGTAGGCTACAGAGCCATGATGCCGAAGCTTTCTTT.

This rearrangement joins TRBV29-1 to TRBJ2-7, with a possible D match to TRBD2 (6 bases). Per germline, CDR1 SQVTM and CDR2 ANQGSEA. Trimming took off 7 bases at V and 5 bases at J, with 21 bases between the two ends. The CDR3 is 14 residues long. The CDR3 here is CSAEGGAGMNEQYF. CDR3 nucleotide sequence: TGCAGCGCGGAGGGCGGTGCAGGGATGAACGAGCAGTACTTC.

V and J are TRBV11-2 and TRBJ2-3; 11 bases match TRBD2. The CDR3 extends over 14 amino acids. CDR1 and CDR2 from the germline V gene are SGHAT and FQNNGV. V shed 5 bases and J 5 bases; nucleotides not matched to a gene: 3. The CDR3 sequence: CASSRLAGGDTQYF. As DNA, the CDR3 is TGTGCCAGCAGCCGTCTAGCGGGAGGAGATACGCAGTATTTT. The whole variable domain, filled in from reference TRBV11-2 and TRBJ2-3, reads EAGVAQSPRYKIIEKRQSVAFWCNPISGHATLYWYQQILGQGPKLLIQFQNNGVVDDSQLPKDRFSAERLKGVDSTLKIQPAKLEDSAVYLCASSRLAGGDTQYFGPGTRLTVL.

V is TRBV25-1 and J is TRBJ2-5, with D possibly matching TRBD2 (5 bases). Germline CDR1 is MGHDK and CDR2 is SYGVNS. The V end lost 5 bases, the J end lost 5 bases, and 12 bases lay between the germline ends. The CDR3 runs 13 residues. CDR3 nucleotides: TGTGCCAGCAGTCGGGATGGAAGGGAGACCCAGTACTTC. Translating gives CASSRDGRETQYF.

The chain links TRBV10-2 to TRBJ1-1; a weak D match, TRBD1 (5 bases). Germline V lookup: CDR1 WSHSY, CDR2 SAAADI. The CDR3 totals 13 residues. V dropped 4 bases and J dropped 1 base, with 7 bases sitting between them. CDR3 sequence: CASSVQGNTEAFF. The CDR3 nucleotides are TGCGCCAGCAGTGTGCAGGGGAACACTGAAGCTTTCTTT.

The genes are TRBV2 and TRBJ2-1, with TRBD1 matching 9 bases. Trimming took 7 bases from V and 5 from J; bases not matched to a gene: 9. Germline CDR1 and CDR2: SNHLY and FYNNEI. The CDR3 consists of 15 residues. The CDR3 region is CASTTGQGFHNEQFF. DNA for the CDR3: TGTGCCAGCACTACTGGACAGGGGTTCCACAATGAGCAGTTCTTC.

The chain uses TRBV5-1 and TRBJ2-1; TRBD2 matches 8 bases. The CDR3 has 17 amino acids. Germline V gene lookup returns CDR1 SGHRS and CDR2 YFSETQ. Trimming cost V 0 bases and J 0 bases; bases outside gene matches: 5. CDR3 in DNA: TGCGCCAGCAGCTTGGATATAGCGGGGAGCTCCTACAATGAGCAGTTCTTC. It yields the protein CASSLDIAGSSYNEQFF.

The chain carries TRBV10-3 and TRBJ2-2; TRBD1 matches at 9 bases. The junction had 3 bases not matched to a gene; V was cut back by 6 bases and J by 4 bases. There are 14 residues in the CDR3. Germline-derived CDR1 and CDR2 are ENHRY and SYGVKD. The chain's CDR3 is CAIRTGGFTGELFF. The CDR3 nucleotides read TGTGCCATCAGAACAGGGGGCTTCACCGGGGAGCTGTTTTTT.

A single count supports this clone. The CDR3 DNA reads as TGCGCCAGCAGCCAAGATAAGTCGCTGGGGAGACTAGCGACGGATACGCAGTATTTT. Translated: CASSQDKSLGRLATDTQYF. J is TRBJ2-3 and V is TRBV4-1, with 8 bases fitting TRBD2. CDR1 is MGHRA and CDR2 is YSYEKL in the germline V gene. Unmatched junction bases numbered 17, after V lost 0 bases and J lost 6 bases. The CDR3 runs to 19 residues.

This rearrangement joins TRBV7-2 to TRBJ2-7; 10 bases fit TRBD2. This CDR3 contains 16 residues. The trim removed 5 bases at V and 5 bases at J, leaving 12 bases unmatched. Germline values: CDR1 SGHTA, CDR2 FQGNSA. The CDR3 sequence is CASSPTQAGGPHEQYF. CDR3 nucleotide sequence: TGTGCCAGCAGCCCTACCCAAGCGGGGGGGCCCCACGAGCAGTACTTC.

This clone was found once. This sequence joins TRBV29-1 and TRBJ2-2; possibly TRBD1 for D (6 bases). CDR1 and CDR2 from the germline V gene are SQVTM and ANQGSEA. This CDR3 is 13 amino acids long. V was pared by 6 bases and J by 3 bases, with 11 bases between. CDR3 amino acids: CSVETGYTGELFF. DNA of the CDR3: TGCAGCGTAGAGACAGGATACACCGGGGAGCTGTTTTTT.

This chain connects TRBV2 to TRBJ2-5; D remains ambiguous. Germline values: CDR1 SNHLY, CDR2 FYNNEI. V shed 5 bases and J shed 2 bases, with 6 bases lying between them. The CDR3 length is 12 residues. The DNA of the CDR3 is TGTGCCAGCAGTACGGTTCAAGAGACCCAGTACTTC. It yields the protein CASSTVQETQYF.

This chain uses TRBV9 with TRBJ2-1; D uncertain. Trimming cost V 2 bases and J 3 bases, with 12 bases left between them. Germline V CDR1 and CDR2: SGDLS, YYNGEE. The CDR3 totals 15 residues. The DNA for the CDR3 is TGTGCCAGCAGCGTTTTAGCAGTGGGCTACAATGAGCAGTTCTTC. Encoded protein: CASSVLAVGYNEQFF.

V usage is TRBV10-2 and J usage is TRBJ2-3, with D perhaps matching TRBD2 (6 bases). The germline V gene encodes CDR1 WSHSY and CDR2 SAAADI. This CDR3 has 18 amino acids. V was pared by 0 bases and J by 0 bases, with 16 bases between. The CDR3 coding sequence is TGCGCCAGCAGTGAGTCGGCGGGACTCCGAAAAAGCACAGATACGCAGTATTTT. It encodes CASSESAGLRKSTDTQYF.

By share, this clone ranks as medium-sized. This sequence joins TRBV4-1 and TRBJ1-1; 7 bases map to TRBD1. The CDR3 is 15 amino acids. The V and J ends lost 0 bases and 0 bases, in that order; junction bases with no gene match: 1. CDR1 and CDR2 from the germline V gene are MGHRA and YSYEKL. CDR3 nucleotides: TGCGCCAGCAGCCAAGACCAGGGGGTGAACACTGAAGCTTTCTTT. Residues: CASSQDQGVNTEAFF.

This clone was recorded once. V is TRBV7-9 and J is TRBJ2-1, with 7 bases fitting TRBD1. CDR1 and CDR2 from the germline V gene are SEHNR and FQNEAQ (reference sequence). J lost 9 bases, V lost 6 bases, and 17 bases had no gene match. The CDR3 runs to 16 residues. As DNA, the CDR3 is TGTGCCAGCAGAACAACGACAGGGTCTCAAGTAGGTGAGCAGTTCTTC. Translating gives CASRTTTGSQVGEQFF.

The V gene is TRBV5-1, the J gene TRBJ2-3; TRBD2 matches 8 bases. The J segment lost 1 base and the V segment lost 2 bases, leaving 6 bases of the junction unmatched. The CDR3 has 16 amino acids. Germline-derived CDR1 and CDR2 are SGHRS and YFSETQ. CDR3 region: CASSFDPGGGTDTQYF. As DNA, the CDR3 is TGCGCCAGCAGCTTTGACCCCGGGGGGGGCACAGATACGCAGTATTTT.

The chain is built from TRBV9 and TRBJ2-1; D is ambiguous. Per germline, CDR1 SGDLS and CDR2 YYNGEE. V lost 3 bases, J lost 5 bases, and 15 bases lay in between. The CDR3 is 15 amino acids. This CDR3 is CASSGKKRNNNEQFF. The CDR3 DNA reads TGTGCCAGCAGCGGAAAAAAGCGAAACAACAATGAGCAGTTCTTC. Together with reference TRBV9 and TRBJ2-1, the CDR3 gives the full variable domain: DSGVTQTPKHLITATGQRVTLRCSPRSGDLSVYWYQQSLDQGLQFLIQYYNGEERAKGNILERFSAQQFPDLHSELNLSSLELGDSALYFCASSGKKRNNNEQFFGPGTRLTVL.

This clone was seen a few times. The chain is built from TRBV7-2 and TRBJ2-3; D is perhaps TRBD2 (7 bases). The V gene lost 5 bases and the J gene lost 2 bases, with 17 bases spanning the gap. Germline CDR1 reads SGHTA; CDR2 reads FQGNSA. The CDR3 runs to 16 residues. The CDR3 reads CASSQGGGGATDTQYF. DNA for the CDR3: TGTGCCAGCAGCCAAGGGGGGGGTGGGGCCACAGATACGCAGTATTTT. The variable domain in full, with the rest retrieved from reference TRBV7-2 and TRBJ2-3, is GAGVSQSPSNKVTEKGKDVELRCDPISGHTALYWYRQSLGQGLEFLIYFQGNSAPDKSGLPSDRFSAERTGGSVSTLTIQRTQQEDSAVYLCASSQGGGGATDTQYFGPGTRLTVL.

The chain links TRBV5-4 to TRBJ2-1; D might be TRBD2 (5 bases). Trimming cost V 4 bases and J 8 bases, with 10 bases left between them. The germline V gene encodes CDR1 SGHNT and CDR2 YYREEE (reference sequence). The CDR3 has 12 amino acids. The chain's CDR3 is CASSPGSHEQFF. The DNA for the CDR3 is TGTGCCAGCAGCCCTGGGAGCCATGAGCAGTTCTTC.

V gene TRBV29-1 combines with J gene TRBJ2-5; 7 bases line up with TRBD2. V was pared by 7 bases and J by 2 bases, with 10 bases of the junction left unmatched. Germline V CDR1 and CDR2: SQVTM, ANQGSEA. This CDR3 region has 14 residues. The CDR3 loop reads CSAGGGKGQETQYF. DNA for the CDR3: TGCAGCGCCGGGGGAGGGAAGGGACAAGAGACCCAGTACTTC.

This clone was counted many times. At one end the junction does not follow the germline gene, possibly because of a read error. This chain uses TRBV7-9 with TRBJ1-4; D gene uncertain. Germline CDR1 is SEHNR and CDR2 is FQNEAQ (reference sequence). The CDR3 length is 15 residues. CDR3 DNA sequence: TGTGCCAGCAGCTTCCCATCCACAACGAATGAAAAACTGTTTTTT. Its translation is CASSFPSTTNEKLFF.

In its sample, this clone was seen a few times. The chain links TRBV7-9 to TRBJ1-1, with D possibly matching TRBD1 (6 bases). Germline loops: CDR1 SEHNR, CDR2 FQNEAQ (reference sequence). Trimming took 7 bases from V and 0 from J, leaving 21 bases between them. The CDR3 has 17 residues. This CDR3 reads CASNPPGRGNMNTEAFF. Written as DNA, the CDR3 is TGTGCCAGCAACCCCCCTGGGAGGGGGAACATGAACACTGAAGCTTTCTTT.

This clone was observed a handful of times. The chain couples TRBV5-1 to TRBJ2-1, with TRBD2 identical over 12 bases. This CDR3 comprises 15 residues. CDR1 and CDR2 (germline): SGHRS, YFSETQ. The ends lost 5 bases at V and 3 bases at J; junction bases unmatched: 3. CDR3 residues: CASRRGLAGYNEQFF. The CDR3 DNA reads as TGCGCCAGCAGAAGGGGACTAGCGGGCTACAATGAGCAGTTCTTC.

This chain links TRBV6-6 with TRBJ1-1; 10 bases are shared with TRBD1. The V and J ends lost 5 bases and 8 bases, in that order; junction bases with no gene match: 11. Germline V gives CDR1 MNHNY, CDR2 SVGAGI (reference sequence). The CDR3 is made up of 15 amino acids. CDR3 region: CASSTWGDRGQEAFF. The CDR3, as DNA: TGTGCCAGCAGTACGTGGGGGGACAGGGGCCAAGAAGCTTTCTTT.

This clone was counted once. CDR3 residues: CASSEALGGGADTQYF. DNA of the CDR3: TGTGCCAGCAGTGAAGCGCTGGGGGGGGGCGCAGATACGCAGTATTTT. The chain carries TRBV6-1 and TRBJ2-3; D perhaps matches TRBD2 (7 bases). The CDR3 sequence is 16 residues long. V was cut by 0 bases and J by 4 bases, with 14 bases left in between. CDR1 and CDR2 (germline): MNHNS, SASEGT.

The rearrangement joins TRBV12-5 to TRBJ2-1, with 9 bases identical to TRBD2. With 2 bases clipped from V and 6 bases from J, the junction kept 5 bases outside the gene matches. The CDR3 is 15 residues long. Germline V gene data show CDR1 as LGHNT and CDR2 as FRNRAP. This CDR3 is CASGLYGGRGNEQFF. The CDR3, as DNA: TGTGCTAGTGGTTTGTATGGCGGGAGGGGCAATGAGCAGTTCTTC.

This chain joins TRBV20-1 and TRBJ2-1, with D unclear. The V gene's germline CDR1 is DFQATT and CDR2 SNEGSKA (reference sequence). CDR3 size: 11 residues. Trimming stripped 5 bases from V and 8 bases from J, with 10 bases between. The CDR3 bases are TGCAGTGCTTATAGCCGGCATGAGCAGTTCTTC. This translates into CSAYSRHEQFF.